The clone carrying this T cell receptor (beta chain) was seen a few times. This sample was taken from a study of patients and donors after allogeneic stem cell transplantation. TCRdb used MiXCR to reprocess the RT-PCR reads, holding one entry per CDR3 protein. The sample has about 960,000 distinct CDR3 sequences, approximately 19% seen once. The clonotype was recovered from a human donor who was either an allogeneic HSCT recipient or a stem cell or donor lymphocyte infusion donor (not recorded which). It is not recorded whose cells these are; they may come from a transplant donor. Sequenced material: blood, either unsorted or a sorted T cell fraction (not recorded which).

The CDR3 DNA follows: TGTGCCAGCGTCCTAATGGGACAACCCCACGAGCAGTACTTC. Translation gives CASVLMGQPHEQYF. V is TRBV6-2 or TRBV6-3 and J is TRBJ2-7; tentatively, D is TRBD1 (6 bases). The V end lost 8 bases, the J end lost 5 bases, and 19 bases lay between the germline ends. The CDR3 sequence is 14 residues long. Germline V lookup: CDR1 MNHEY, CDR2 SVGEGT.